Presented here are 16 T cell receptor beta chains from one specimen sequenced in a study of T cells in Graves' hyperthyroidism and ophthalmopathy. The source material, RNA transcripts, was used to amplify TCR beta CDR3 regions. First-round RT-PCR with HTBI primers amplified the TCR CDR3 region. Each CDR3 protein gets one entry after TCRdb re-called the multiplex PCR reads with MiXCR. The repertoire consists of about 380,000 distinct CDR3 sequences, with around a sixth occurring once and the leading ten covering 35% to 50%. Material for sequencing was blood. The receptor set was obtained from a man between 18 and 29 years old with Graves' ophthalmopathy.

V is TRBV19 and J is TRBJ2-1; tentatively, D is TRBD1 (6 bases). The CDR3 has 15 amino acids. The ends were cut back, 7 bases at V and 6 bases at J, with 19 bases in the middle. The germline gives CDR1 LNHDA, CDR2 SQIVND (reference sequence). In DNA form, the CDR3 reads TGTGCCAGTACTGCCGGGGCAGGGGTGTTCAATGAGCAGTTCTTC. The encoded protein is CASTAGAGVFNEQFF.

Only a few counts were recorded for this clonotype. The chain combines TRBV25-1 with TRBJ2-2, with 8 nucleotides matching TRBD1. CDR3 length: 14 residues. Trimming took 4 bases from V and 6 from J; bases not matched to a gene: 4. Germline CDR1 reads MGHDK; CDR2 reads SYGVNS. In DNA, the CDR3 is TGTGCCAGCAGTGCGACAGGGGAGGCCGGGGAGCTGTTTTTT. Its translation: CASSATGEAGELFF.

About this clonotype: A read error is possible here, since a much larger clone lies one base away. The chain employs TRBV5-1 and TRBJ1-4, with 7 nucleotides matching TRBD1. The CDR3 spans 15 residues. Germline lookup yields CDR1 SGHRS and CDR2 YFSETQ. The trim removed 4 bases at V and 6 bases at J, leaving 9 bases unmatched. The CDR3 coding sequence is TGCGCCAGCAGCCCGCGGACAGGATGGGATGAAAAACTGTTTTTT. This codes for CASSPRTGWDEKLFF.

This clonotype showed up many times. The chain joins TRBV6-6 to TRBJ2-5; 8 bases are shared with TRBD1. The V gene's germline CDR1 is MNHNY and CDR2 SVGAGI (reference sequence). CDR3 length: 16 residues. Germline trimming cut 0 bases from V and 7 bases from J; bases unmatched to any gene: 10. The CDR3 DNA reads as TGTGCCAGCAGTTACTCGAAGCCAGGGGGCCTTGGGACCCAGTACTTC. Translated: CASSYSKPGGLGTQYF.

There are many counts of this clonotype. This chain links TRBV2 with TRBJ2-7; D possibly corresponds to TRBD1 (6 bases). This CDR3 comprises 14 residues. The V gene's germline CDR1 is SNHLY and CDR2 FYNNEI. Trimming shortened V by 5 bases and J by 6 bases, and 17 bases separated the two germline ends. Here the CDR3 DNA reads TGTGCCAGCAGTTCGACAGGAGTGACTCGCGAGCAGTACTTC. This sequence encodes CASSSTGVTREQYF.

This clonotype came up many times. This sequence joins TRBV6-1 and TRBJ1-5; TRBD1 aligns across 8 bases. This CDR3 comprises 14 residues. CDR1 is MNHNS and CDR2 is SASEGT in the germline V gene. J lost 4 bases, V lost 6 bases, and 5 bases had no gene match. The CDR3 spells CASRQGAFNQPQHF. In DNA form, the CDR3 reads TGTGCCAGCAGGCAGGGGGCTTTTAATCAGCCCCAGCATTTT.

The rearrangement joins TRBV2 to TRBJ2-7, with 10 bases identical to TRBD2. The CDR3 consists of 14 residues. The V gene end was trimmed by 6 bases and the J gene end by 7 bases; junction bases not matched to a gene: 9. Germline-derived CDR1 and CDR2 are SNHLY and FYNNEI. The CDR3 DNA is TGTGCCAGCAGGAGACTAGCGGGCTCGGGAGAGCAGTACTTC. It specifies CASRRLAGSGEQYF.

As for this clonotype: A much larger clonotype is one base distant, so this may be a read error. The chain links TRBV2 to TRBJ2-3, with 10 bases lining up with TRBD2. V lost 10 bases and J lost 2; bases outside the gene matches: 18. The CDR3 runs 18 residues. Germline V gene sequence: CDR1 SNHLY, CDR2 FYNNEI. CDR3 in DNA: TGTGCCACTCCCCTCTATAGCGGGGGGCCTCCTCCCACAGATACGCAGTATTTT. It translates to CATPLYSGGPPPTDTQYF.

This clonotype was observed at least ten times. The gene calls are TRBV28 and TRBJ2-1, with TRBD2 identical over 9 bases. CDR3 length: 16 amino acids. Germline trimming cut 7 bases from V and 10 bases from J; bases unmatched to any gene: 17. Germline V lookup: CDR1 MDHEN, CDR2 SYDVKM. CDR3: CASTVEVSGGKGEQFF. CDR3 bases: TGTGCCAGCACAGTCGAAGTTAGCGGGGGAAAGGGGGAGCAGTTCTTC.

Comment on this clonotype: A much larger clone lies a single base off, so this may be a read error. This chain uses TRBV2 with TRBJ2-1, with D possibly TRBD1 on 6 matching bases. CDR1 is SNHLY and CDR2 is FYNNEI in the germline V gene. Trimming left V 6 bases short and J 10 bases short, with 13 bases between. The CDR3 has 12 residues. CDR3 sequence reads: CASRPRGTEQFF. As DNA, the CDR3 is TGTGCCAGCAGACCGAGGGGGACAGAGCAGTTCTTC.

The sample holds many counts of this clonotype. The chain recombines TRBV20-1 with TRBJ1-5, with TRBD1 as a possible D gene (6 bases). Deletions cut 6 bases from V and 4 bases from J, with 16 bases between. The V gene's germline CDR1 is DFQATT and CDR2 SNEGSKA (reference sequence). The CDR3 is made up of 14 amino acids. The CDR3 sequence: CSAKMVRGNQPQHF. The CDR3 DNA reads as TGCAGTGCGAAAATGGTCAGGGGTAATCAGCCCCAGCATTTT.

This clonotype has more than one count but fewer than ten. The J gene is TRBJ2-1, the V gene TRBV29-1; the match to TRBD2 covers 9 bases. J lost 5 bases, V lost 5 bases, and 7 bases had no gene match. CDR3 length equals 14 residues. Per the germline V gene, CDR1 is SQVTM and CDR2 is ANQGSEA. The CDR3 region is CSVPLAGLNNEQFF. CDR3 DNA sequence: TGCAGCGTTCCACTAGCGGGTCTGAACAATGAGCAGTTCTTC.

In this sample, this clonotype turned up many times. The chain has TRBV3-1 and TRBJ2-7; possible D gene TRBD1, 6 bases. The germline CDR1 and CDR2 sequences are LGHDT and YNNKEL (reference sequence). This CDR3 comprises 15 residues. Trimming took 0 bases from V and 6 from J, leaving 15 bases between them. CDR3 DNA: TGTGCCAGCAGCCAAGACGGCCAGGGGAAGGGCGAGCAGTACTTC. Translated: CASSQDGQGKGEQYF.

This chain uses TRBV29-1 with TRBJ2-7; D is perhaps TRBD1 (5 bases). The CDR3 has 13 residues. V was pared by 5 bases and J by 0 bases, with 11 bases between. Germline lookup yields CDR1 SQVTM and CDR2 ANQGSEA. The CDR3 reads CSVRTSSSYEQYF. In DNA form, the CDR3 reads TGCAGCGTTCGGACATCCAGCTCCTACGAGCAGTACTTC.

This clonotype occurred many times. The chain joins TRBV9 to TRBJ1-3, with TRBD1 matching 8 bases. Germline loops: CDR1 SGDLS, CDR2 YYNGEE. CDR3 length: 14 residues. The ends lost 4 bases at V and 4 bases at J; junction bases unmatched: 4. The CDR3: CASSPGQAGNTIYF. The CDR3 coding sequence is TGTGCCAGCAGCCCGGGACAGGCGGGAAACACCATATATTTT.

The rearrangement joins TRBV5-8 to TRBJ1-4; D remains unclear. This CDR3 is 14 amino acids long. In germline, CDR1 is SGHTS, CDR2 YDEGEE. Between the trimmed V and J ends, which lost 2 bases and 8 bases, there was a span of 13 bases. CDR3 nucleotides: TGTGCCAGCAGCTTTACCGACGTGAGGGAAAAACTGTTTTTT. Amino acid sequence: CASSFTDVREKLFF.